The following is a TCR beta chain sequence with its context. Its target is not known. The data originate from a study of STAT5B mutations in CD4+ large granular lymphocyte leukemia. The overall study: Among healthy controls, a particular HLA allele went with more CDR3 'QG' motifs.

The assay was run at survey level. The table came from immunoSEQ multiplex PCR; TCRdb's copy has only in-frame clones and leaves some out. The profile shows 35,000 to 45,000 clones, 80% to 90% of them singletons. Study-level results: No patients shared main leukemic clonotypes, though around 25% appeared at low frequency elsewhere. TRBV06-family usage was enriched in top patient clones (8/27) versus controls (2/35).

The CDR3 is 18 residues long. Trimming left V 6 bases short and J 5 bases short, with 28 bases between. Germline V lookup: CDR1 MNHEY, CDR2 SMNVEV (reference sequence). Sequencing input: CD4+ T cells from blood buffy coats. The TCR originated in a human donor in good health. The J gene is TRBJ2-5, the V gene TRBV27; weak D call: TRBD2 (6 bases). CDR3 coding DNA: TGTGCCAGCAGCCCCCGAACTGGAACTAGCAAGTTTTGGGAGACCCAGTACTTC. Its protein is CASSPRTGTSKFWETQYF.